These 4 T cell receptor beta chains share one sample of origin, sequenced in a study of blood T cells in healthy people across ages. Next came a second PCR, run for about 7 to 12 cycles, which used a sample-barcoded 5' primer along with a J-beta primer mix. TCRdb independently ran MiXCR on the 5' RACE reads; one entry per CDR3 protein. Counted here are over a million distinct CDR3 sequences, over 35% occurring once; the ten biggest clones make up approximately 20%. What was sequenced was blood. The receptors were gathered from a woman aged 60-75 years in good health.

The chain joins TRBV27 to TRBJ2-5; 9 bases agree with TRBD1. The germline gives CDR1 MNHEY, CDR2 SMNVEV (reference sequence). CDR3 size: 13 residues. V lost 7 bases and J lost 6; bases outside the gene matches: 6. CDR3 protein: CASKTGGQKTQYF. The CDR3 DNA reads as TGTGCCAGCAAAACAGGGGGCCAGAAGACCCAGTACTTC.

In this sample, this clonotype turned up a few times. The chain couples TRBV14 to TRBJ2-7, with no clear D. Germline CDR1 reads SGHDN; CDR2 reads FVKESK. This CDR3 contains 12 residues. V shed 3 bases and J shed 5 bases, with 8 bases lying between them. Here the CDR3 reads CASSHSRHEQYF. The CDR3 DNA is TGTGCCAGCAGCCATAGCCGCCACGAGCAGTACTTC.

The chain employs TRBV18 and TRBJ1-4; tentatively, D is TRBD1 (6 bases). From germline, CDR1 is KGHSH and CDR2 LQKENI. This CDR3 region has 17 residues. The V end was cut by 3 bases, the J end by 2 bases, with 16 bases between. As DNA, the CDR3 is TGTGCCAGCTCACCCTACAGGGACCCAAAGACTAATGAAAAACTGTTTTTT. Translating it yields CASSPYRDPKTNEKLFF. Variable domain in full (rest from reference TRBV18 and TRBJ1-4): NAGVMQNPRHLVRRRGQEARLRCSPMKGHSHVYWYRQLPEEGLKFMVYLQKENIIDESGMPKERFSAEFPKEGPSILRIQQVVRGDSAAYFCASSPYRDPKTNEKLFFGSGTQLSVL.

V and J are TRBV20-1 and TRBJ2-1; unclear D gene. Germline V gene data show CDR1 as DFQATT and CDR2 as SNEGSKA (reference sequence). V dropped 2 bases and J dropped 7 bases, with 9 bases sitting between them. There are 12 residues in the CDR3. DNA for the CDR3: TGCAGTGCTAGACAGACCGTTAATGAGCAGTTCTTC. Residues: CSARQTVNEQFF.